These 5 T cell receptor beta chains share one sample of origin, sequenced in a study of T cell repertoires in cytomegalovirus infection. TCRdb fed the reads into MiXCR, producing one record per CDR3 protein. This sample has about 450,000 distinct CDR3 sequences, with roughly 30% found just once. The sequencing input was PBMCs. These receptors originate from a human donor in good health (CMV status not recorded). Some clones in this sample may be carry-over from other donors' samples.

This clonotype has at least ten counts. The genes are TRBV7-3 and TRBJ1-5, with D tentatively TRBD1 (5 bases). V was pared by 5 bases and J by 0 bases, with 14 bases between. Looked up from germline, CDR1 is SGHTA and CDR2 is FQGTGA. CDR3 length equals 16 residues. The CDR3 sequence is CASSPRGVYSNQPQHF. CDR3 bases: TGTGCCAGCAGCCCCCGGGGGGTCTATAGCAATCAGCCCCAGCATTTT.

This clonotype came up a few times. The CDR3 DNA sequence: TGTGCCAGCAGCCAATCTAGGAACACTGAAGCTTTCTTT. Encoded protein: CASSQSRNTEAFF. The V call is TRBV16, the J call TRBJ1-1; D unclear. Germline loops: CDR1 KGHSY, CDR2 FQNENV. CDR3 length: 13 residues. The ends were cut back, 0 bases at V and 1 base at J, with 3 bases in the middle.

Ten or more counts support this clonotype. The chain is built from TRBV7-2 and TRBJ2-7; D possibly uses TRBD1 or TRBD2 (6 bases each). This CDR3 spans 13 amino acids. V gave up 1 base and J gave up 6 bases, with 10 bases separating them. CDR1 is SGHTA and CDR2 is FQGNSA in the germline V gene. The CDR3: CASSLVQGGEQYF. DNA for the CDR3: TGTGCCAGCAGCTTAGTACAGGGAGGCGAGCAGTACTTC.

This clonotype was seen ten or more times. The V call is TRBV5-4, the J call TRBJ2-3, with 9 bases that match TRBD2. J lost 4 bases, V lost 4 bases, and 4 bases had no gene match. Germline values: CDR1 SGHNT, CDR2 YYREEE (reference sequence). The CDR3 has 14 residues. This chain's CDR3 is CASSPGLAADTQYF. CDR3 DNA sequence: TGTGCCAGCAGCCCGGGACTAGCTGCAGATACGCAGTATTTT.

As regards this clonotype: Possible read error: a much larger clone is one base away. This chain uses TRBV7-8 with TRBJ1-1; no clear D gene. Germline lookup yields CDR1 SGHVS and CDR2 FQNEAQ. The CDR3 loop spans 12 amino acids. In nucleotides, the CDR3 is TGTGCCAGCAGTTTTGACCAGGCGAGAGCTTTATTT. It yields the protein CASSFDQARALF. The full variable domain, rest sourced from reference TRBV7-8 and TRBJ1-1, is GAGVSQSPRYKVAKRGQDVALRCDPISGHVSLFWYQQALGQGPEFLTYFQNEAQLDKSGLPSDRFFAERPEGSVSTLKIQRTQQEDSAVYLCASSFDQARALFGQGTRLTVV.